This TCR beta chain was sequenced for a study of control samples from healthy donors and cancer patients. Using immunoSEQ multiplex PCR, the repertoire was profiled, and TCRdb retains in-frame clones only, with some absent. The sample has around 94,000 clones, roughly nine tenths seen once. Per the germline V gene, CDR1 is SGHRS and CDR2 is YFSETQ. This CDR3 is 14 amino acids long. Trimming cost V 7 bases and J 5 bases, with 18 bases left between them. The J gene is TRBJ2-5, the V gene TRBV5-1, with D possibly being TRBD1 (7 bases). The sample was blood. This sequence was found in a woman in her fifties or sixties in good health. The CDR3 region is CASAGGGGMETQYF. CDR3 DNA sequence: TGCGCCAGCGCCGGAGGAGGGGGCATGGAGACCCAGTACTTC. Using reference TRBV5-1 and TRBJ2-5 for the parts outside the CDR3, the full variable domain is KAGVTQTPRYLIKTRGQQVTLSCSPISGHRSVSWYQQTPGQGLQFLFEYFSETQRNKGNFPGRFSGRQFSNSRSEMNVSTLELGDSALYLCASAGGGGMETQYFGPGTRLLVL.